Described below is a single TCR beta chain sequence and its context. This clone was counted once. No antigen is known for it. The junction departs from the called germline gene at one end, perhaps through a read error. This sample was included in a study of graft-versus-host responses after intestinal transplantation (dated by TCRdb to the early 2020s). For context, the study as a whole: The transplants that recipients received were multivisceral, liver-intestinal, or isolated intestinal. Every recipient was given anti-thymocyte globulin induction, followed by approximately three years of maintenance tacrolimus and steroids. Graft-versus-host and host-versus-graft alloreactive T cell clones were tracked in the graft, circulation and bone marrow after intestinal transplantation using bulk TCR-beta CDR3 sequencing. To identify alloreactive clones, pre-transplant mixed lymphocyte reaction products were sequenced and then compared with unstimulated pre-transplant donor and recipient T cells. The cohort enrolled 20 to 30 intestinal transplant recipients, one of whom was a retransplant, and 3 patients without pretransplant specimens were excluded. A peak of at least 4% donor T cells among recipient peripheral blood mononuclear cells was the definition used for donor T cell macrochimerism. Rather than being sequenced by the commercial service, samples from three later patients were sequenced in-house on an Illumina MiSeq and processed with MiXCR. The research as a whole found: GvH clones were detected in recipient bone marrow, and some appeared earlier in ileal mucosa or blood, consistent with an intestinal mucosal origin. The conclusions were limited by the relatively low number and heterogeneity of the intestinal transplant patients. Early after transplant, declines in HvG clones were associated with peak levels of circulating GvH clones. Patients with donor T cell macrochimerism had high GvH to HvG T cell clonal ratios in their allografts.

Libraries were prepared through the immunoSEQ multiplex PCR assay. In most patients, genomic DNA was isolated using the Qiagen DNeasy Blood and Tissue Kit and sent frozen to Adaptive Biotechnologies for TCR sequencing. For most patients, high-throughput TCR-beta CDR3 sequencing of genomic DNA was performed by Adaptive Biotechnologies. As for the authors' bioinformatics: Adaptive's ImmunoSEQ software was the source of the TCR sequencing data for about 17 patients, while a few other patients were processed with MiXCR and VDJtools. To correct CD4 versus CD8 sorting errors, sequences present in both subsets at a frequency ratio below 5:1 were removed. CDR3 nucleotide sequences shared between donor and recipient were removed because their origin could not be assigned. Alloreactive clones required at least 2-fold expansion over unstimulated cells and minimum CFSE-low frequency of 0.002% (template counts) or 0.001% (read counts). A clone was considered mappable if detected in the sequenced pre-transplant spleen, lymph node, or MLR CFSE-low populations of the donor or recipient. Cumulative frequency of alloreactive clones was calculated as a percentage of all sequences weighted by copy number. Here the immuneACCESS table is served through TCRdb, limited to in-frame sequences with V and J called. Missing clones are a known gap in these copies; in checked studies unresolved V genes cover under half, and the rest lacks a known reason. That table gives V, J and clone size, and the DNA gave D and trimming. Here the sample has tens of thousands of clones; approximately 94% occur a single time. The ten largest clones capture roughly 2% of the sample.

Its CDR3 holds 14 amino acids, cysteine through phenylalanine. The sequence is cut down to CDR3 DNA, 42 bases in frame from base 1. CDR1 and CDR2 (MRHNA, SNTAGT) derive from the germline V gene. The sample's time point label is to be understood as: cells obtained before transplantation from donor or recipient. CD3+CD4+ and CD3+CD8+ populations were FACS-sorted from unstimulated pre-transplant donor and recipient cells taken from spleen or lymph nodes. The chain joins TRBV6-4 to TRBJ1-2, with no confident D gene call. This clonotype was sampled from a human donor who received an intestinal transplant. This sample comprised unstimulated CD8+ T cells sorted from spleen or lymph node cells, obtained before intestinal transplant. Here is the DNA: TGTGCCAGCAGTGACTCGCAGCCGGAGGGTTCGTTAGGATTC. Protein translation: CASSDSQPEGSLGF.